This is a list of T cell receptor beta chains from one sample in a study of T cells in Graves' hyperthyroidism and ophthalmopathy. TCRdb reanalysed the multiplex PCR reads using MiXCR and keeps one entry per CDR3 protein. The data show some 400,000 distinct CDR3 sequences, approximately 12% seen once. The sample was blood. The receptor set was obtained from a man aged 30 to 39 with Graves' hyperthyroidism that later progressed to Graves' ophthalmopathy. The conserved cysteine and the conserved F or W are not part of the CDR3 here. A D gene is named only where the DNA matches it firmly.

cdr3_aa	v_call	j_call	d_call
ASSQEGLRAF	TRBV7-9	TRBJ1-1	NA
ASSGAGGAVYEQY	TRBV2	TRBJ2-7	TRBD2
ASSLGQRAYEQY	TRBV5-1	TRBJ2-7	NA
ASSYSTPPTNEKLF	TRBV6-5	TRBJ1-4	NA
ASSLEGTGELF	TRBV5-4	TRBJ2-2	NA
ASSEEWGGSYNEQF	TRBV6-4	TRBJ2-1	TRBD2
ASSLPSGADTQY	TRBV7-2	TRBJ2-3	TRBD2
ASSPQGTDNSPLH	TRBV6-1	TRBJ1-6	NA
ASSFYGETQY	TRBV12-3/TRBV12-4	TRBJ2-5	NA
AWRATYEQY	TRBV30	TRBJ2-7	NA